A selection of T cell receptor beta chains follows, all from one sample in a study of CD8+CD57+ T cells in acquired aplastic anemia. One entry per CDR3 protein results from TCRdb running MiXCR on the reads. The table lists under 500,000 distinct CDR3 sequences, around 30% of them singletons. Sequencing was carried out using sorted CD4+, CD8+, or CD8+CD57+ T cells (not recorded which) from PBMCs. The origin of the receptors is a human donor with aplastic anemia. CDR3s include the opening cysteine and the closing phenylalanine or tryptophan. D genes are given only for firm matches. Only part of the rows carry a size: once, few, many, or a class if the clone is expanded.

clone_size j_call d_call v_call cdr3_aa cdr3_nt
few TRBJ2-7 TRBD2 TRBV20-1 CSARNTSGTLYEQYF TGCAGTGCTAGAAATACTAGCGGGACTTTATACGAGCAGTACTTC
few TRBJ2-5 . TRBV11-2 CASSRTPEETQYF TGTGCCAGCAGCAGAACACCCGAAGAGACCCAGTACTTC
. TRBJ1-2 . TRBV28 CASSLRTVNYGYTF TGTGCCAGCAGCTTAAGGACGGTGAACTATGGCTACACCTTC
many TRBJ1-2 . TRBV20-1 CSAGGSGYTF TGCAGTGCGGGGGGGAGTGGCTACACCTTC
many TRBJ1-2 . TRBV20-1 CSASQGSYGYTF TGCAGTGCTAGTCAGGGGAGCTATGGCTACACCTTC
many TRBJ2-1 . TRBV2 CASKESALAINEQFF TGTGCCAGTAAGGAGAGCGCGCTAGCGATAAATGAGCAGTTCTTC
many TRBJ2-1 . TRBV2 CASSDQPRFEQFF TGTGCCAGCAGCGACCAACCTAGGTTTGAGCAGTTCTTC
many TRBJ2-3 . TRBV15 CATSRPRQTDTDTQYF TGTGCCACCAGCAGACCACGCCAGACAGACACAGATACGCAGTATTTT
many TRBJ1-1 . TRBV12-3/TRBV12-4 CASSLQGLNTEAFF TGTGCCAGCAGTTTACAAGGATTAAACACTGAAGCTTTCTTT
few TRBJ1-4 . TRBV10-3 CAIWEGGWF TGTGCCATCTGGGAGGGAGGGTGGTTT
. TRBJ1-5 . TRBV6-1 CASSVLGVGNQPQHF TGTGCCAGCAGCGTCCTGGGGGTAGGCAATCAGCCCCAGCATTTT
. TRBJ2-1 . TRBV5-4 CASSLGLTAYNEQFF TGTGCCAGCAGCCTGGGTCTAACGGCCTACAATGAGCAGTTCTTC
. TRBJ2-3 . TRBV19 CASRAPFGTQYF TGTGCCTCACGGGCCCCCTTCGGTACGCAGTATTTT
. TRBJ1-1 . TRBV25-1 CASSHRAGGTEAFF TGTGCCAGCAGCCACCGAGCTGGGGGCACTGAAGCTTTCTTT
many TRBJ1-5 . TRBV7-8 CASSRYENQPQHF TGTGCCAGCAGCCGATACGAAAATCAGCCCCAGCATTTT
. TRBJ2-7 . TRBV7-9 CASSRAGQTSYEQYF TGTGCCAGCAGCCGTGCCGGACAGACCTCCTACGAGCAGTACTTC
few TRBJ2-3 TRBD2 TRBV12-3/TRBV12-4 CASSATTSGSTDTQYF TGTGCCAGCAGTGCGACAACTAGCGGTAGCACAGATACGCAGTATTTT
. TRBJ1-1 . TRBV27 CASSLSPGDPNTEAFF TGTGCCAGCAGTTTATCCCCAGGGGACCCGAACACTGAAGCTTTCTTT
many TRBJ1-1 . TRBV20-1 CSAGKGKVDEAFF TGCAGTGCTGGAAAGGGGAAAGTCGATGAAGCTTTCTTT
. TRBJ2-2 TRBD2 TRBV12-3/TRBV12-4 CASSYSGGKTGELFF TGTGCCAGCAGTTACAGCGGGGGGAAGACCGGGGAGCTGTTTTTT
many TRBJ2-3 . TRBV15 CATSRTSPQRNADTQYF TGTGCCACCAGCAGAACCAGCCCACAGAGGAATGCAGATACGCAGTATTTT
. TRBJ2-7 TRBD2 TRBV9 CASSVEGWGTSHEQYF TGTGCCAGCAGCGTAGAGGGATGGGGGACTAGCCACGAGCAGTACTTC
many TRBJ2-5 TRBD2 TRBV10-2 CASRTSGNPETQYF TGCGCCAGCAGAACTAGCGGAAACCCAGAGACCCAGTACTTC
few TRBJ2-7 . TRBV28 CASSLGRRYEQYF TGTGCCAGCAGTTTGGGGCGTCGGTACGAGCAGTACTTC
once TRBJ1-5 TRBD1 TRBV30 CAWTGQANQPQHF TGTGCCTGGACAGGACAGGCAAATCAGCCCCAGCATTTT